Detailed here is one T cell receptor beta chain. Study processing details: Estimation of nucleated cell counts was performed using reference gene primer amplification. Clones were read by immunoSEQ multiplex PCR, and TCRdb kept only the in-frame ones, dropping some. From that table come the V and J calls and clone size; the DNA was used to work out D and trimming. The table shows over 150,000 clones, with roughly 81% occurring only once. The sample is drawn from a study of blood T cell repertoires in COVID-19. For the study at large: Specimens from acute and convalescent COVID-19 originated in the United States, Italy and Spain. The cDNA or gDNA used as material had been derived from T cells, B-cell-depleted T cells, or PBMCs.

The clonotype was recovered from a man aged 35 to 55 with acute or convalescent COVID-19. Sequencing was done on a sample of peripheral blood.

The CDR3 bases are TGCGCCAGCAGCTCAACTAGCGACCCAAGGGATACGCAGTATTTT. Residues: CASSSTSDPRDTQYF. The chain links TRBV5-1 to TRBJ2-3, with 7 nucleotides matching TRBD2. There are 15 residues in the CDR3. Unmatched junction bases numbered 10, after V lost 3 bases and J lost 6 bases. Germline-derived CDR1 and CDR2 are SGHRS and YFSETQ.